These 6 T cell receptor beta chains came from one sample sequenced in a study of cytomegalovirus exposure and HLA in healthy donors. The PCR made use of 60 Vbeta and 13 Jbeta primers. Sequencing was performed with immunoSEQ multiplex PCR; in TCRdb, only in-frame clones are kept and a portion is missing. The table for this sample gives around 130,000 clones. The sequenced sample consisted of PBMCs. All receptors derive from a woman aged 55-69 years in good health and CMV-seronegative.

The chain has TRBV5-4 and TRBJ1-1, with 8 bases fitting TRBD1. The CDR3 contains 14 residues. Germline lookup yields CDR1 SGHNT and CDR2 YYREEE (reference sequence). V trimming: 4 bases; J trimming: 0 bases; junction bases outside the gene matches: 2. In nucleotides, the CDR3 is TGTGCCAGCAGCGGACAGGGATTGAACACTGAAGCTTTCTTT. Translation gives CASSGQGLNTEAFF. The full variable domain, its missing parts supplied by reference TRBV5-4 and TRBJ1-1, is ETGVTQSPTHLIKTRGQQVTLRCSSQSGHNTVSWYQQALGQGPQFIFQYYREEENGRGNFPPRFSGLQFPNYSSELNVNALELDDSALYLCASSGQGLNTEAFFGQGTRLTVV.

The chain joins TRBV5-1 to TRBJ2-1, with a possible D match to TRBD2 (6 bases). Germline assignment: CDR1 SGHRS and CDR2 YFSETQ. The CDR3 has 15 residues. Trimming pared 3 bases from V and 8 bases from J, leaving 18 bases between. CDR3 residues: CASSSLRGARYEQFF. The CDR3 DNA reads as TGCGCCAGCAGCTCCCTGCGGGGCGCAAGGTATGAGCAGTTCTTC.

The V and J genes are TRBV7-8 and TRBJ1-3; D gene uncertain. Looked up from germline, CDR1 is SGHVS and CDR2 is FQNEAQ. The CDR3 covers 18 residues. Trimming removed 3 bases at V and 0 bases at J, with 18 bases between. In DNA form, the CDR3 reads TGTGCCAGCAGCTTTTCCCATTTCCGGGGTTCCTCTGGAAACACCATATATTTT. Protein product: CASSFSHFRGSSGNTIYF. Full variable domain (missing parts from reference TRBV7-8 and TRBJ1-3): GAGVSQSPRYKVAKRGQDVALRCDPISGHVSLFWYQQALGQGPEFLTYFQNEAQLDKSGLPSDRFFAERPEGSVSTLKIQRTQQEDSAVYLCASSFSHFRGSSGNTIYFGEGSWLTVV.

This rearrangement joins TRBV6-5 to TRBJ2-1, with 8 bases identical to TRBD2. The CDR3 has 15 residues. CDR1 and CDR2 (germline): MNHEY, SVGAGI. J was trimmed by 4 bases and V by 0 bases; bases with no gene match: 2. The CDR3 bases are TGTGCCAGCAGTTACTCTAGCGGGGCTTACAATGAGCAGTTCTTC. This translates into CASSYSSGAYNEQFF.

This sequence joins TRBV9 and TRBJ1-2, with 9 bases fitting TRBD1. The CDR3 length is 16 residues. V lost 0 bases and J lost 6; bases outside the gene matches: 9. The V gene's germline CDR1 is SGDLS and CDR2 YYNGEE. DNA for the CDR3: TGTGCCAGCAGCGTAGGATTAGGGACAGGGCTCGATGGCTACACCTTC. Amino acid sequence: CASSVGLGTGLDGYTF. The variable domain in full, with the rest retrieved from reference TRBV9 and TRBJ1-2, is DSGVTQTPKHLITATGQRVTLRCSPRSGDLSVYWYQQSLDQGLQFLIQYYNGEERAKGNILERFSAQQFPDLHSELNLSSLELGDSALYFCASSVGLGTGLDGYTFGSGTRLTVV.

This chain links TRBV12-5 with TRBJ1-5; a weak D match, TRBD1 (6 bases). CDR1 and CDR2 (germline): LGHNT, FRNRAP. There are 13 residues in the CDR3. The V gene lost 5 bases and the J gene lost 4 bases, with 9 bases spanning the gap. CDR3 residues: CASGPGQNQPQHF. CDR3 bases: TGTGCTAGTGGTCCCGGACAGAATCAGCCCCAGCATTTT.